A selection of T cell receptor beta chains follows, all from one sample in a study of blood T cells in healthy people across ages. TCRdb processed the 5' RACE reads anew with MiXCR; each CDR3 protein has one entry. This sample has about 1,400,000 distinct CDR3 sequences; around 39% occur once, and the top ten carry roughly 7.9%. Sample: blood. The source is a woman under 30 in good health. Both conserved end residues are part of each CDR3. The order of the fields is clone size, D gene, V gene, J gene, CDR3 length, CDR3 protein, CDR3 DNA. A D gene is named only where the DNA matches it firmly. Size values are once, few and many counts, or a class for expanded clones, and some rows have none.

.	TRBD1	TRBV20-1	TRBJ2-7	19	CSARDLIGAGQGVSYEQYF	TGCAGTGCTAGAGATCTAATAGGGGCTGGGCAGGGGGTTTCCTACGAGCAGTACTTC
.	TRBD1	TRBV20-1	TRBJ1-2	13	CSATRQGRDGYTF	TGCAGTGCTACCAGACAGGGAAGGGATGGCTACACCTTC
.	.	TRBV21-1	TRBJ1-5	16	CASSVGTDHYNQPQHF	TGTGCCAGCAGCGTCGGGACCGACCATTACAATCAGCCCCAGCATTTT
.	.	TRBV7-8	TRBJ1-6	17	CASSLAADSSYNSPLHF	TGTGCCAGCAGCTTAGCCGCGGACTCCTCCTATAATTCACCCCTCCACTTT
few	.	TRBV2	TRBJ2-3	13	CASKSGILDTQYF	TGTGCCAGCAAGTCAGGGATTCTGGATACGCAGTATTTT
.	.	TRBV28	TRBJ2-7	15	CASIQPQGRSYEQYF	TGTGCCAGCATCCAACCTCAGGGGCGCTCCTACGAGCAGTACTTC
.	.	TRBV29-1	TRBJ2-6	14	CSVNDYSGANVLTF	TGCAGCGTGAATGATTACTCTGGGGCCAACGTCCTGACTTTC
.	TRBD2	TRBV5-1	TRBJ2-1	14	CASSGERGNNEQFF	TGCGCCAGCAGCGGGGAGCGGGGGAACAATGAGCAGTTCTTC
.	.	TRBV20-1	TRBJ2-7	13	CNPGDLMGNEQYF	TGCAACCCGGGGGATTTAATGGGCAATGAGCAGTACTTC
.	TRBD2	TRBV20-1	TRBJ2-3	19	CSARGLGLAGTSRTDTQYF	TGCAGTGCTAGAGGCTTGGGACTAGCGGGAACCTCTCGCACAGATACGCAGTATTTT
few	.	TRBV4-2	TRBJ1-2	16	CASSHDRTSLNYGYTF	TGTGCCAGCAGCCACGACAGGACAAGTCTTAACTATGGCTACACCTTC
.	.	TRBV10-3	TRBJ1-2	12	CAVSIVGYGYTF	TGTGCCGTTAGTATAGTAGGTTATGGCTACACCTTC
.	.	TRBV29-1	TRBJ2-5	15	CSVEGARALQETQYF	TGCAGCGTTGAAGGGGCCCGAGCACTCCAAGAGACCCAGTACTTC
.	TRBD1	TRBV20-1	TRBJ2-7	13	CSARRTGGDEQYF	TGCAGTGCCAGGAGGACAGGGGGCGACGAGCAGTACTTC
.	.	TRBV3-1	TRBJ2-5	12	CASSLSYQEQYF	TGTGCCAGCAGCCTATCTTATCAGGAGCAGTACTTC
.	.	TRBV5-1	TRBJ2-7	14	CASSHGQPSYEQYF	TGCGCCAGCAGCCACGGACAGCCCTCCTACGAGCAGTACTTC
few	TRBD1	TRBV14	TRBJ1-6	16	CASSLRGGQRVSPLHF	TGTGCCAGCAGTCTACGAGGGGGACAGCGGGTTTCACCCCTCCACTTT
once	TRBD2	TRBV12-3/TRBV12-4	TRBJ2-7	13	CASAGGGNYEQYF	TGTGCCAGCGCTGGGGGGGGAAACTACGAGCAGTACTTC
.	.	TRBV25-1	TRBJ2-7	13	CASSASIRYEQYF	TGTGCCAGCAGTGCTTCGATCCGCTACGAGCAGTACTTC
.	.	TRBV5-1	TRBJ2-5	13	CASSSGGGGEQYF	TGCGCCAGCAGCTCTGGCGGGGGCGGGGAGCAGTACTTC
once	.	TRBV27	TRBJ2-7	16	CASSLGRDSRSYEQYF	TGTGCCAGCAGTTTGGGGCGGGACAGCCGCTCCTACGAGCAGTACTTC
few	.	TRBV15	TRBJ2-1	18	CATSRDSPSDVSYNEQFF	TGTGCCACCAGCAGAGATTCCCCATCCGACGTCTCCTACAATGAGCAGTTCTTC
.	.	TRBV5-6	TRBJ2-7	14	CASSFQGPTYEQYF	TGTGCCAGCAGCTTTCAGGGCCCCACCTACGAGCAGTACTTC
many	.	TRBV27	TRBJ2-1	13	CASSLSGVNEQFF	TGTGCCAGCAGTTTATCAGGGGTCAATGAGCAGTTCTTC
.	TRBD1	TRBV20-1	TRBJ1-2	12	CSARAGGGGYTF	TGCAGTGCTAGGGCAGGGGGCGGTGGCTACACCTTC
.	.	TRBV12-3/TRBV12-4	TRBJ2-5	14	CTSTRTGSGETQYF	TGTACCAGCACCAGAACGGGGAGTGGAGAGACCCAGTACTTC
few	TRBD2	TRBV4-1	TRBJ2-1	16	CASSQDPSGGVDEQFF	TGCGCCAGCAGCCAAGATCCTAGCGGGGGGGTCGATGAGCAGTTCTTC
few	TRBD1	TRBV15	TRBJ1-2	15	CATSRGTDFNYGYTF	TGTGCCACCAGCAGGGGGACAGACTTTAACTATGGCTACACCTTC
few	TRBD2	TRBV4-2	TRBJ2-3	20	CASSQATGTSGGAWTDTQYF	TGTGCCAGCAGCCAAGCGACAGGGACTAGCGGGGGGGCGTGGACAGATACGCAGTATTTT
once	.	TRBV14	TRBJ1-1	13	CASSQSRGTEAFF	TGTGCCAGCAGCCAAAGCAGGGGCACTGAAGCTTTCTTT
.	.	TRBV10-3	TRBJ2-2	14	CAISEGQYTGELFF	TGTGCCATCAGTGAGGGACAGTACACCGGGGAGCTGTTTTTT
many	.	TRBV5-1	TRBJ2-7	13	CASSPGDNYEQYF	TGTGCCAGCAGTCCGGGGGACAACTACGAGCAGTACTTC
.	.	TRBV7-8	TRBJ2-7	15	CASRTVGGLAHEQYF	TGTGCCAGCAGGACCGTAGGGGGGCTGGCCCACGAGCAGTACTTC
few	TRBD1	TRBV5-1	TRBJ2-1	13	CASRWDSYNEQFF	TGCGCCAGCAGGTGGGACAGCTACAATGAGCAGTTCTTC
.	TRBD2	TRBV6-1	TRBJ2-3	18	CANLASGGGRPSTDTQYF	TGTGCCAACCTAGCCAGCGGGGGGGGGAGACCTAGCACAGATACGCAGTATTTT
.	TRBD1	TRBV10-3	TRBJ1-6	14	CAIRTGQGNSPLHF	TGTGCCATCCGAACGGGACAGGGTAATTCACCCCTCCACTTT
.	.	TRBV14	TRBJ2-5	15	CASSQDLDRKETQYF	TGTGCCAGCAGCCAAGATTTAGACAGAAAAGAGACCCAGTACTTC
.	.	TRBV20-1	TRBJ1-1	15	CSARDYYSSSTEAFF	TGCAGTGCTAGAGACTACTACAGTTCCAGCACTGAAGCTTTCTTT
.	.	TRBV19	TRBJ2-7	17	CASSPRPPLVGSYEQYF	TGTGCCAGTAGTCCCCGGCCCCCACTCGTCGGCTCCTACGAGCAGTACTTC
.	TRBD2	TRBV20-1	TRBJ2-3	14	CSARLLAGVDTRYF	TGCAGTGCTCGATTACTAGCGGGAGTAGATACGCGGTATTTT
.	.	TRBV12-3/TRBV12-4	TRBJ1-2	16	CTSSPPQGGGLYGYTF	TGTACCAGCAGTCCCCCGCAGGGCGGAGGACTATATGGCTACACCTTC
few	TRBD1	TRBV5-6	TRBJ2-5	16	CASSHGTGQKQETQYF	TGTGCCAGCAGCCACGGGACAGGCCAGAAACAAGAGACCCAGTACTTC
.	TRBD1	TRBV15	TRBJ1-2	15	CATSRDLGQGVGYTF	TGTGCCACCAGCAGAGATTTGGGACAGGGTGTTGGCTACACCTTC
.	TRBD2	TRBV5-6	TRBJ2-3	16	CASSLKSAGGVDTQYF	TGTGCCAGCAGCTTGAAATCTGCGGGAGGCGTAGATACGCAGTATTTT
.	.	TRBV12-3/TRBV12-4	TRBJ2-1	14	CASTSDMDVETQFF	TGTGCCAGCACCTCAGACATGGACGTAGAGACCCAGTTCTTC
.	.	TRBV20-1	TRBJ2-5	13	CSASSTYQETQYF	TGCAGTGCTTCCTCGACTTACCAAGAGACCCAGTACTTC
.	TRBD1	TRBV20-1	TRBJ1-5	14	CSATDRATLRAQHF	TGCAGTGCAACCGACAGGGCCACCCTAAGGGCCCAGCATTTT
.	TRBD2	TRBV12-3/TRBV12-4	TRBJ2-5	18	CASSRASGSRARQETQYF	TGTGCCAGCAGTAGGGCTAGCGGGAGTAGGGCGCGGCAAGAGACCCAGTACTTC
.	TRBD2	TRBV7-2	TRBJ2-5	18	CASSFWTSGGAVLETQYF	TGTGCCAGCAGCTTCTGGACTAGCGGGGGGGCCGTGTTGGAGACCCAGTACTTC
.	.	TRBV12-3/TRBV12-4	TRBJ2-7	16	CASSSDRDKRSYEQYF	TGTGCCAGCAGTTCCGACCGGGACAAACGCTCCTACGAGCAGTACTTC